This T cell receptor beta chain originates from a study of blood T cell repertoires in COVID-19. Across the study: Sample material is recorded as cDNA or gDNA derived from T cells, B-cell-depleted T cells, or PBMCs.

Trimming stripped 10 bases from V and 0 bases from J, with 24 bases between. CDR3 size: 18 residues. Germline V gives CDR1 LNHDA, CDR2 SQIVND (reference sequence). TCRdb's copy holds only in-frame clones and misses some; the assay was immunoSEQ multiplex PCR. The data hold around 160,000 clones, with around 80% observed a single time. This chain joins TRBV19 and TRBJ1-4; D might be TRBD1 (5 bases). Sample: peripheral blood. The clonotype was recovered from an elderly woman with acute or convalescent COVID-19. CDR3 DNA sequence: TGTGCCACCTCGAAGGAGGGGATCTTTACGGCAACTAATGAAAAACTGTTTTTT. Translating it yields CATSKEGIFTATNEKLFF.